This T cell receptor beta chain was identified during a study of blood T cell repertoires in COVID-19 (dated by TCRdb to about 2020). With respect to the entire study: Samples covering the acute and convalescent phases of COVID-19 were provided by collaborators in the United States, Italy and Spain. A freely available public database, intended as a resource for researchers studying the immune response to SARS-CoV-2, is where the repertoires were released. Where HLA class I and class II types were available, the types were taken from metadata supplied by the sample provider, not from assay-based typing. The material from the prospective study consisted of cDNA or gDNA derived from T cells, B-cell-depleted T cells, or PBMCs. Subjects who had been exposed to COVID-19, were actively infected with it, or had recovered from it provided the deeply sampled blood TCRbeta repertoires that made up the dataset. The samples were drawn from the first 160 participants of the ongoing ImmuneRACE study and from 1,254 subjects provided by 6 global collaborators. A de-identified subject ID, COVID-19 status, age in years and sex were almost always included in the sample metadata. The study at large found these results: How much clinical and demographic metadata was included differed by source and by participant, and the metadata was provided uncurated.

Note on this clone: There is no known antigen for this receptor. No quality values exist for individual bases; no much larger clone is one base distant.

CDR1 SGHTA and CDR2 FQGNSA are derived from the germline V gene. CDR3 length: 15 amino acids, cysteine to phenylalanine. Just CDR3 DNA is preserved here, 45 bases in frame from base 1. Cut back by 4 bases and 4 bases, the V and J ends lie 16 bases apart. TCRbeta CDR3 regions were amplified from genomic DNA by means of the immunoSEQ Assay, a bias-controlled multiplex PCR. In the authors' own workflow: Within the assay, amplification of reference gene primers was used to estimate how many nucleated cells each sample contained. Sequence reads were collapsed and filtered to measure the absolute abundance of every unique TCRbeta CDR3 rearrangement. Productive Simpson clonality was computed per sample as the square root of Simpson's diversity index over productive rearrangements. Entries here come from immuneACCESS through TCRdb and include only in-frame sequences with V and J called. Some clones fail to appear in such tables; in the studies checked, an unresolved V gene covers under half of the shortfall, and the cause of the remainder is unknown. The V and J calls and clone size were taken over from that table, and D and trimming were inferred from the DNA. For this sample the table gives around 250,000 clones, of which over 75% were detected only once. Less than 2.5% of the sample lies in the top ten.

Enrolling through a virtual design, the prospective study's participants ranged in age from roughly 18 to 90 years and lived across about two dozen United States geographic areas. Cohort assignment in the prospective study relied on participant-reported clinical history from a screening survey and a study questionnaire. Recovered participants in ImmuneRACE Cohort 3 were defined as having two consecutive negative NP/OP PCR tests, clearance from a healthcare professional, or resolution of symptoms. Each participant in the prospective study had whole blood, serum and a nasopharyngeal or oropharyngeal swab collected by mobile phlebotomists. Additional blood draws and questionnaires over an approximately two-month period could optionally be provided by prospective study participants. Before DNA extraction, prospective study blood samples were shipped either frozen or at room temperature.

The chain joins TRBV7-2 to TRBJ1-2; no D gene can be assigned with confidence. Material for sequencing was PBMCs or T cells enriched from blood (not recorded which). The TCR was taken from a woman aged 45-65 years who had recovered from COVID-19. The CDR3 has the sequence CASSSLRRAAYGYTF. The base sequence is TGTGCCAGCAGCTCACTTCGGAGGGCTGCCTATGGCTACACCTTC.